This T cell receptor beta chain was identified during a study of technical replicates of blood from a handful of donors. Germline CDR1 and CDR2: SGHRS and YFSETQ. The CDR3 runs 17 residues. V lost 2 bases, J lost 0 bases, and 4 bases stayed unmatched. Clones were sequenced by immunoSEQ multiplex PCR, and TCRdb holds only the in-frame ones, with some missing. The sample yields around 90,000 clones, around 94% seen once. This TCR was sampled from a human donor in good health. The J gene is TRBJ2-3, the V gene TRBV5-1; TRBD2 matches 12 bases. Material: T cells isolated from PBMCs. Here the CDR3 DNA reads TGCGCCAGCAGCTTCAGTGGGACTAGCGGGAGCACAGATACGCAGTATTTT. It codes for CASSFSGTSGSTDTQYF.